These T cell receptor beta chains were read from a single sample in a study of beta chain features in type 1 diabetes. Here immunoSEQ multiplex PCR was the method, and the copy in TCRdb shows in-frame clones only, minus some. Counted here are some 350,000 clones, roughly 9.8% occurring once; the ten biggest clones make up 0.45% to 0.65%. The specimen sequenced was central memory CD4+ T cells from blood. Receptors were obtained from a man aged 25 to 45 with type 1 diabetes. Both conserved end residues are part of each CDR3. Each record gives: clone size, D gene, J gene, V gene, CDR3 protein, CDR3 DNA. A D gene is named only where the DNA matches it firmly. Rows may omit the clone size; those that give it use once, few, many or a size class.

clone size: many
D gene: TRBD2
J gene: TRBJ2-5
V gene: TRBV7-9
CDR3 protein: CASSFEFWREETQYF
CDR3 DNA: TGTGCCAGCAGCTTCGAGTTCTGGCGGGAGGAGACCCAGTACTTC

clone size: few
D gene: TRBD1
J gene: TRBJ1-1
V gene: TRBV2
CDR3 protein: CASSETGEDTEAFF
CDR3 DNA: TGTGCCAGCAGTGAAACAGGGGAGGACACTGAAGCTTTCTTT

clone size: .
D gene: .
J gene: TRBJ1-2
V gene: TRBV11-3
CDR3 protein: CASSHNQGTENYGYTF
CDR3 DNA: TGTGCCAGCAGCCATAACCAGGGGACGGAGAACTATGGCTACACCTTC

clone size: few
D gene: .
J gene: TRBJ1-5
V gene: TRBV11-2
CDR3 protein: CASSSTDTRVSNQPQHF
CDR3 DNA: TGTGCCAGCAGCTCGACGGACACCCGAGTTAGCAATCAGCCCCAGCATTTT

clone size: .
D gene: .
J gene: TRBJ2-3
V gene: TRBV11-2
CDR3 protein: CASSLFRGGGGTDTQYF
CDR3 DNA: TGTGCCAGCAGCTTATTCCGAGGGGGTGGGGGCACAGATACGCAGTATTTT

clone size: .
D gene: .
J gene: TRBJ1-2
V gene: TRBV7-9
CDR3 protein: CASSKEAEGGGYTF
CDR3 DNA: TGTGCCAGCAGCAAAGAGGCGGAAGGAGGGGGCTACACCTTC

clone size: few
D gene: .
J gene: TRBJ1-2
V gene: TRBV5-1
CDR3 protein: CASSSDSYYGYTF
CDR3 DNA: TGCGCCAGCAGCTCTGACAGCTACTATGGCTACACCTTC

clone size: many
D gene: .
J gene: TRBJ2-7
V gene: TRBV28
CDR3 protein: CASSYLGYEQYF
CDR3 DNA: TGTGCCAGCAGTTATCTGGGCTACGAGCAGTACTTC

clone size: many
D gene: .
J gene: TRBJ2-3
V gene: TRBV5-1
CDR3 protein: CASSLARQASSTDTQYF
CDR3 DNA: TGCGCCAGCAGCTTGGCCCGGCAGGCCTCTAGCACAGATACGCAGTATTTT

clone size: many
D gene: .
J gene: TRBJ2-7
V gene: TRBV5-1
CDR3 protein: CASSGSGSYEQYF
CDR3 DNA: TGCGCCAGCAGCGGCTCGGGTTCTTACGAGCAGTACTTC

clone size: .
D gene: .
J gene: TRBJ1-2
V gene: TRBV7-9
CDR3 protein: CASSPSGPAANYGYTF
CDR3 DNA: TGTGCCAGCAGCCCCTCGGGGCCGGCAGCTAACTATGGCTACACCTTC

clone size: .
D gene: TRBD2
J gene: TRBJ2-3
V gene: TRBV2
CDR3 protein: CASNGASGRPDTQYF
CDR3 DNA: TGTGCCAGCAATGGGGCTAGCGGGAGACCAGATACGCAGTATTTT

clone size: .
D gene: TRBD1
J gene: TRBJ1-2
V gene: TRBV19
CDR3 protein: CASSIEQGTGYTF
CDR3 DNA: TGTGCCAGTAGTATCGAACAGGGGACCGGCTACACCTTC

clone size: .
D gene: .
J gene: TRBJ1-1
V gene: TRBV30
CDR3 protein: CAWSAWGKQDEAFF
CDR3 DNA: TGTGCCTGGAGTGCGTGGGGAAAACAAGACGAAGCTTTCTTT

clone size: .
D gene: .
J gene: TRBJ2-7
V gene: TRBV6-4
CDR3 protein: CASSAGGGYEQYF
CDR3 DNA: TGTGCCAGCAGTGCTGGGGGTGGCTACGAGCAGTACTTC

clone size: .
D gene: TRBD1
J gene: TRBJ2-1
V gene: TRBV5-1
CDR3 protein: CASSLSGQGVNEQFF
CDR3 DNA: TGCGCCAGCAGCTTGAGTGGACAGGGGGTAAATGAGCAGTTCTTC

clone size: .
D gene: .
J gene: TRBJ1-1
V gene: TRBV30
CDR3 protein: CAWSPGVAAEAFF
CDR3 DNA: TGTGCCTGGAGCCCCGGGGTAGCGGCTGAAGCTTTCTTT

clone size: few
D gene: .
J gene: TRBJ1-2
V gene: TRBV6-5
CDR3 protein: CASSLPGSYGYTF
CDR3 DNA: TGTGCCAGCAGTCTCCCGGGATCTTATGGCTACACCTTC

clone size: many
D gene: .
J gene: TRBJ2-7
V gene: TRBV5-4
CDR3 protein: CASSLRPYEQYF
CDR3 DNA: TGTGCCAGCAGCTTGAGACCCTACGAGCAGTACTTC

clone size: .
D gene: TRBD2
J gene: TRBJ2-7
V gene: TRBV30
CDR3 protein: CASAWTSGSFEQYF
CDR3 DNA: TGTGCCTCAGCCTGGACTAGCGGGAGCTTCGAGCAGTACTTC

clone size: few
D gene: .
J gene: TRBJ1-5
V gene: TRBV21-1
CDR3 protein: CASSKTYPGDRHQPQHF
CDR3 DNA: TGTGCCAGCAGCAAAACTTACCCGGGGGACAGACATCAGCCCCAGCATTTT

clone size: .
D gene: .
J gene: TRBJ2-5
V gene: TRBV27
CDR3 protein: CASSLDELKTQYF
CDR3 DNA: TGTGCCAGCAGTTTAGACGAGCTCAAGACCCAGTACTTC

clone size: few
D gene: TRBD1
J gene: TRBJ2-1
V gene: TRBV7-9
CDR3 protein: CASSLGQGAGSEQFF
CDR3 DNA: TGTGCCAGCAGCTTAGGACAGGGGGCGGGCAGTGAGCAGTTCTTC

clone size: many
D gene: .
J gene: TRBJ1-2
V gene: TRBV6-5
CDR3 protein: CASSYSIGVPLPYTF
CDR3 DNA: TGTGCCAGCAGTTACTCGATAGGCGTCCCACTACCTTACACCTTC

clone size: few
D gene: .
J gene: TRBJ2-1
V gene: TRBV5-1
CDR3 protein: CASSSGLGVKNEQFF
CDR3 DNA: TGCGCCAGCAGCTCGGGGTTAGGGGTTAAGAATGAGCAGTTCTTC

clone size: many
D gene: TRBD1
J gene: TRBJ2-2
V gene: TRBV6-1
CDR3 protein: CASSHGQATGELFF
CDR3 DNA: TGTGCCAGCAGTCATGGACAGGCGACCGGGGAGCTGTTTTTT

clone size: .
D gene: .
J gene: TRBJ1-1
V gene: TRBV29-1
CDR3 protein: CSVTRPENTEAFF
CDR3 DNA: TGCAGCGTTACCCGACCGGAGAACACTGAAGCTTTCTTT

clone size: few
D gene: .
J gene: TRBJ1-1
V gene: TRBV7-2
CDR3 protein: CASSEQTEAFF
CDR3 DNA: TGTGCCAGCAGCGAACAAACTGAAGCTTTCTTT

clone size: .
D gene: TRBD1
J gene: TRBJ1-2
V gene: TRBV25-1
CDR3 protein: CASSPPGQPNYGYTF
CDR3 DNA: TGTGCCAGCAGTCCTCCGGGACAGCCTAACTATGGCTACACCTTC

clone size: .
D gene: .
J gene: TRBJ2-5
V gene: TRBV5-1
CDR3 protein: CASSSNSVQETQYF
CDR3 DNA: TGCGCCAGCAGCTCAAATAGCGTACAAGAGACCCAGTACTTC

clone size: many
D gene: .
J gene: TRBJ2-1
V gene: TRBV5-6
CDR3 protein: CASSPLVQGINEQFF
CDR3 DNA: TGTGCCAGCAGCCCGTTGGTGCAGGGTATCAATGAGCAGTTCTTC

clone size: .
D gene: .
J gene: TRBJ2-1
V gene: TRBV19
CDR3 protein: CASSIGFSTPEQFF
CDR3 DNA: TGTGCCAGTAGTATCGGTTTCTCGACCCCCGAGCAGTTCTTC

clone size: .
D gene: .
J gene: TRBJ2-7
V gene: TRBV5-1
CDR3 protein: CASSPRIMGHQSSYEQYF
CDR3 DNA: TGCGCCAGCAGCCCCCGTATAATGGGACACCAGAGCTCCTACGAGCAGTACTTC

clone size: .
D gene: .
J gene: TRBJ2-1
V gene: TRBV5-6
CDR3 protein: CAGHILTGHNEQFF
CDR3 DNA: TGTGCCGGCCATATTTTGACAGGCCACAATGAGCAGTTCTTC